These 18 T cell receptor beta chains were all obtained from the same sample, sequenced in a study of neurological immune-mediated disorders. TCRdb re-analysed the 5' RACE reads in MiXCR, keeping a single row per CDR3 protein. The sample lists tens of thousands of distinct CDR3 sequences, about 13% seen once, with around 2.3% in the top ten. Stated time point: longitudinal time-point 2. Input material: PBMCs. The source is a woman in her thirties or forties in good health.

This clonotype was observed many times. The rearrangement links TRBV12-3 or TRBV12-4 to TRBJ2-3; 12 bases agree with TRBD1. CDR3 length: 15 amino acids. V shed 6 bases and J 7 bases; nucleotides not matched to a gene: 8. CDR3 nucleotide sequence: TGTGCCAGCAGACTCGGGACAGGGGGCGAGAATACGCAGTATTTT. As protein: CASRLGTGGENTQYF.

V gene TRBV13 combines with J gene TRBJ2-1, with a possible D match to TRBD1 (6 bases). The germline CDR1 and CDR2 sequences are PRHDT and FYEKMQ (reference sequence). The CDR3 sequence is 15 residues long. Trimming left V 3 bases short and J 7 bases short, with 16 bases between. This CDR3 reads CASSLAGVSRNEQFF. As DNA, the CDR3 is TGTGCCAGCAGCTTGGCAGGGGTGTCTAGGAATGAGCAGTTCTTC.

This clonotype has only a few counts. An end of the junction differs from the germline gene, which may be a read error. The chain is built from TRBV7-3 and TRBJ2-1; D perhaps matches TRBD1 (6 bases). CDR1 SGHTA and CDR2 FQGTGA come from the germline V gene. The CDR3 consists of 13 residues. Here the CDR3 reads CASSSYRESEQLF. CDR3 nucleotide sequence: TGTGCTAGCAGCTCATACAGGGAGAGTGAGCAGCTCTTC.

This chain connects TRBV20-1 to TRBJ2-7; 11 nucleotides line up with TRBD2. Germline assignment: CDR1 DFQATT and CDR2 SNEGSKA (reference sequence). The CDR3 totals 14 residues. V gave up 8 bases and J gave up 4 bases; unmatched junction bases: 10. The CDR3 reads CSTKTSGRSYEQYF. CDR3 nucleotides: TGCAGTACCAAAACTAGCGGGAGATCTTACGAGCAGTACTTC.

This clonotype was detected many times. V usage is TRBV12-3 or TRBV12-4 and J usage is TRBJ1-2; the D gene is possibly TRBD1 (6 bases). The V gene lost 3 bases and the J gene lost 8 bases, with 22 bases spanning the gap. This CDR3 contains 16 residues. The CDR3 nucleotides are TGTGCCAGCAGTTTTGGGGGCTCGGTATCGACGGGAGGCTACACCTTC. This translates into CASSFGGSVSTGGYTF.

This clonotype rates as medium-sized. CDR3 sequence reads: CASSVHRTGSSGANVLTF. The CDR3 DNA reads TGTGCCAGCAGCGTACATAGGACAGGGAGCTCTGGGGCCAACGTCCTGACTTTC. The chain joins TRBV9 to TRBJ2-6, with TRBD1 matching over 8 bases. The CDR3 runs 18 residues. V was pared by 1 base and J by 0 bases, with 6 bases of the junction left unmatched. The germline V gene has CDR1 SGDLS and CDR2 YYNGEE.

The rearrangement joins TRBV19 to TRBJ2-3; no clear D gene. Deletions cut 5 bases from V and 1 base from J, with 10 bases between. Germline V CDR1 and CDR2: LNHDA, SQIVND (reference sequence). This CDR3 is built from 14 residues. The DNA for the CDR3 is TGTGCCAGTAGTCCGGCACCCGGCACAGATACGCAGTATTTT. It specifies CASSPAPGTDTQYF.

This clonotype has a handful of counts. V and J are TRBV5-1 and TRBJ2-7, with 7 positions matching TRBD1. This CDR3 has 14 residues. V lost 3 bases, J lost 2 bases, and 5 bases stayed unmatched. The germline V gene encodes CDR1 SGHRS and CDR2 YFSETQ. CDR3 residues: CASSSTGKPYEQYF. CDR3 coding DNA: TGCGCCAGCAGCTCGACAGGGAAACCCTACGAGCAGTACTTC.

The chain links TRBV4-2 to TRBJ2-7, with D hard to call. CDR3 length: 12 amino acids. Germline V gene sequence: CDR1 LGHNA, CDR2 YNFKEQ. The V end lost 0 bases, the J end lost 7 bases, and 7 bases lay between the germline ends. The CDR3 region is CASSQETNEQYF. The CDR3 nucleotides read TGTGCCAGCAGCCAAGAAACGAATGAGCAGTACTTC.

This chain connects TRBV30 to TRBJ2-5; unclear D gene. Trimming left V 2 bases short and J 2 bases short, with 12 bases between. The CDR3 has 14 residues. Germline CDR1 reads GTSNPN; CDR2 reads SVGIG (reference sequence). The DNA of the CDR3 is TGTGCCTGGAGTCCCGGTACCCCGCAAGAGACCCAGTACTTC. Amino acids: CAWSPGTPQETQYF.

Sample share makes this clonotype medium-sized. The chain employs TRBV7-2 and TRBJ1-5; no clear D gene. The CDR3 contains 13 residues. Germline-derived CDR1 and CDR2 are SGHTA and FQGNSA. Trimming took 6 bases from V and 0 from J, leaving 6 bases between them. In DNA, the CDR3 is TGTGCCAGCAGTCCGAGTAGCAATCAGCCCCAGCATTTT. It encodes CASSPSSNQPQHF.

Many counts were recorded for this clonotype. The chain joins TRBV5-5 to TRBJ1-2; D possibly corresponds to TRBD1 (5 bases). Trimming removed 4 bases at V and 4 bases at J, with 11 bases between. The CDR3 is 13 amino acids. CDR1 and CDR2 from the germline V gene are SGHKS and YYEKEE (reference sequence). CDR3 in DNA: TGTGCCAGCAGCCACCCAGGGACCTATGGCTACACCTTC. This encodes CASSHPGTYGYTF.

There are many counts of this clonotype. The CDR3 reads CSASSGRYNEQFF. CDR3 bases: TGCAGTGCGTCTAGCGGGAGGTACAATGAGCAGTTCTTC. The chain has TRBV20-1 and TRBJ2-1; 11 bases are a match to TRBD2. CDR1 DFQATT and CDR2 SNEGSKA come from the germline V gene (reference sequence). J lost 4 bases, V lost 6 bases, and 2 bases had no gene match. This CDR3 comprises 13 residues.

By share, this clonotype ranks as medium-sized. The chain has TRBV21-1 and TRBJ2-3; the table calls TRBD2, which could not be checked here. TRBV21-1 counts as a pseudogene. The CDR3 runs to 17 residues. The CDR3 loop is CASSMTGTSASTDTQYF. The CDR3 nucleotides are TGTGCCAGCAGCATGACCGGGACTAGCGCAAGCACAGATACGCAGTATTTT.

In its sample, this clonotype was seen many times. The genes are TRBV5-1 and TRBJ2-1; D might be TRBD1 (6 bases). The germline gives CDR1 SGHRS, CDR2 YFSETQ. The CDR3 is made up of 14 amino acids. The V end was cut by 0 bases, the J end by 13 bases, with 17 bases between. The CDR3 DNA sequence: TGCGCCAGCAGCTTGGTCGAAGGGGGTCAAGAACAGTTCTTC. Translated, it gives CASSLVEGGQEQFF.

This clonotype came up many times. This chain connects TRBV5-1 to TRBJ1-1; tentative D call: TRBD1 (5 bases). Trimming shortened V by 2 bases and J by 0 bases, and 11 bases separated the two germline ends. Germline V lookup: CDR1 SGHRS, CDR2 YFSETQ. CDR3 length: 15 residues. The CDR3 region has the DNA TGCGCCAGCAGCTTAGCTGGACATCTGAACACTGAAGCTTTCTTT. The encoded protein is CASSLAGHLNTEAFF.

This clonotype has a count of ten or more. V is TRBV12-3 or TRBV12-4 and J is TRBJ2-2; 12 nucleotides align to TRBD2. The CDR3 loop spans 15 amino acids. Trimming removed 3 bases from V and 8 bases from J; junction bases left unmatched: 4. For the CDR3, the DNA is TGTGCCAGCAGTTTCCTGCTAGCGGGAGGGGGGGAGCTGTTTTTT. This sequence encodes CASSFLLAGGGELFF.

Ten or more counts support this clonotype. J is TRBJ1-1 and V is TRBV24-1, with D possibly being TRBD1 (5 bases). Germline CDR1 reads KGHDR; CDR2 reads SFDVKD. V lost 5 bases and J lost 8, with 17 bases in between. This CDR3 comprises 14 residues. CDR3 residues: CATSGVGTAEEAFF. CDR3 DNA sequence: TGTGCCACCAGTGGGGTAGGGACGGCAGAAGAAGCTTTCTTT.